What follows describes a single T cell receptor (beta chain). The antigen remains unidentified. Produced via immunoSEQ multiplex PCR; TCRdb's table is partial and in-frame only. The table has more than 65,000 clones, roughly 94% seen once. This sample stems from a study of graft-versus-host responses after intestinal transplantation. Per the germline V gene, CDR1 is MGHDK and CDR2 is SYGVNS. Trimming pared 10 bases from V and 0 bases from J, leaving 13 bases between. The CDR3 spans 14 residues. Findings of the study overall: Among recipient marrow samples, GvH clones were found; some appeared first in ileum or blood.

The source was unstimulated CD8+ T cells sorted from spleen or lymph node cells, collected before intestinal transplant. The rearrangement links TRBV25-1 to TRBJ2-1; maybe TRBD1 (8 bases). The origin of this receptor is a human donor who received an intestinal transplant. In DNA form, the CDR3 reads TGTGCCACAGGGGGCGGGAGCTCCTACAATGAGCAGTTCTTC. Protein product: CATGGGSSYNEQFF.